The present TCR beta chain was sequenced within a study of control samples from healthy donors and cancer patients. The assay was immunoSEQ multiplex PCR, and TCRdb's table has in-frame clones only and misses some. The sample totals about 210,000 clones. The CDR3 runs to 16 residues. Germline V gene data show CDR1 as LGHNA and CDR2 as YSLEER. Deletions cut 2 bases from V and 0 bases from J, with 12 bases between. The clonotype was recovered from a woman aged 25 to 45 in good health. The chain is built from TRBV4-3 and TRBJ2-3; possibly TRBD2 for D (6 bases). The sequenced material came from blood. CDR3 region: CASSQSEGLSTDTQYF. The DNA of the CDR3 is TGCGCCAGCAGCCAATCTGAGGGACTTAGCACAGATACGCAGTATTTT.